The present entry profiles one T cell receptor beta chain with its context. CDR3 length: 16 residues. V shed 4 bases and J 5 bases; nucleotides not matched to a gene: 11. Germline CDR1 is MDHEN and CDR2 is SYDVKM. The data belong to a study of blood T cell repertoires in COVID-19. TCRdb keeps only in-frame clones here, not all; method: immunoSEQ multiplex PCR. There are approximately 440,000 clones in the sample; approximately 90% occur only once, and 0.65% to 0.9% lies in the top ten. The receptor was derived from a woman aged 18-30 years who had recovered from COVID-19. The chain combines TRBV28 with TRBJ1-2, with 9 bases aligning to TRBD1. Sequences were obtained from PBMCs or T cells enriched from blood (not recorded which). The CDR3 bases are TGTGCCAGCAGTTCCCCCGCCACAGGGGGCACATATGGCTACACCTTC. Translation: CASSSPATGGTYGYTF.